This TCR beta chain was found in a study of CD8 T cells in Susac syndrome (dated by TCRdb to between 2017 and 2020). With respect to the entire study: Whether CD8+ T cell activation and differentiation in Susac syndrome was antigen driven was tested using repertoire sequencing. CD8+ T cell repertoire clonality was compared between fewer than 13 healthy donors, around 14 Susac syndrome patients and 15 multiple sclerosis patients.

RNA was extracted using the RNeasy kit, and about 0.45 to 1 microgram was reverse transcribed with random hexamers. TCR beta CDR3 regions were amplified with the immunoSEQ multiplex PCR assay covering 54 Vbeta and 13 Jbeta segments. PCR amplification bias was corrected by using a synthetic template baseline for primer optimization and computational correction. The source study handled its data this way. Reads were annotated to V, D and J genes according to IMGT and were analyzed with immunoSEQ Analyzer, with only productive sequences retained. Clonality was calculated as one minus the Shannon entropy normalized by log2 of the number of productive unique sequences. For each patient and control, public and private clones were evaluated within the 100 most prevalent clones. Susac-specific clones were defined as absent from healthy and MS cohorts, around 1,000 published viral clones and other ImmuneACCESS disease sequences. Clones were called with MiXCR by TCRdb after fastp trimmed the public reads at Q25, and only in-frame beta chains were retained. Each record represents a unique CDR3 protein, reported with the most common genes and DNA among its rows. The V and J calls were determined by TCRdb, not by the authors. For this sample the table gives about 290,000 distinct CDR3 sequences, of which approximately 85% were detected only once. The top ten clonotypes cover roughly 0.22% of the sample.

High-throughput TCR beta sequencing profiled peripheral blood CD8+ and CD4+ T cells from healthy donors, Susac syndrome patients and multiple sclerosis patients. The multiple sclerosis controls were treatment-naive patients who had stable or active relapsing-remitting disease and met the revised McDonald criteria. Bulk CD8+ and CD4+ T cells were purified by magnetic negative isolation, whereas CD8+ TEMRA cells were enriched by FACS. Blood was collected in EDTA tubes and processed within 24 hours, with PBMCs isolated through density gradient centrifugation. PBMCs intended for TCR sequencing were cryopreserved in liquid nitrogen and thawed later in a water bath at 37 degrees C. A purity of at least 90% was achieved for sorted or isolated CD4+, CD8+ and CD8+ TEMRA cells. Points the paper makes about the study in general: The study acknowledged that relatively few individuals were included in the TCR sequencing and HLA analysis.

V lost 5 bases and J lost 4 bases; the stretch between them is 11 bases long. Sequences MNHEY (CDR1) and SVGEGT (CDR2) are obtained from the germline V gene. The CDR3 runs 13 amino acids, cysteine and phenylalanine included. Solely the CDR3 DNA is kept, with 39 bases framed from the first base. On this clonotype itself: The antigen this receptor binds is unknown. No base quality information exists; no much larger clone differs at one position.

The sequencing sample was made of CD8+ T cells from PBMCs. The receptor comes from a human donor with multiple sclerosis. This receptor chain uses TRBV6-2 or TRBV6-3 and TRBJ1-2, with TRBD1 tentatively as D gene (6 bases match). The DNA sequence follows: TGTGCCAGCAGTCCTGACAGGCTCTATGGCTACACCTTC. This translates into CASSPDRLYGYTF.